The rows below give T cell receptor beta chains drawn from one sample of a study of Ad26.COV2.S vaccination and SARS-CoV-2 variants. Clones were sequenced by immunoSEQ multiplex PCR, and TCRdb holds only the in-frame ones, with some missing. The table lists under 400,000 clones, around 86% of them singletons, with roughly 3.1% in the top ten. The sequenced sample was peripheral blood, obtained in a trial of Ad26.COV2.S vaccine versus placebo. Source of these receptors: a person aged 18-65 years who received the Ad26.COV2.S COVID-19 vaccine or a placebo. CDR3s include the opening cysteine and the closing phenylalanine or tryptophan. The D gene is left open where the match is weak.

CDR3: CAWSLSGGYTF; V: TRBV30; J: TRBJ1-2; D: -
CDR3: CAWSTTGTEAFF; V: TRBV30; J: TRBJ1-1; D: -
CDR3: CASSELAGGSDTQYF; V: TRBV7-9; J: TRBJ2-3; D: TRBD2
CDR3: CASSQPADLRTNYGYTF; V: TRBV9; J: TRBJ1-2; D: -
CDR3: CASRVFGNTGELFF; V: TRBV5-1; J: TRBJ2-2; D: -
CDR3: CASSSGLPYTGELFF; V: TRBV11-2; J: TRBJ2-2; D: TRBD2
CDR3: CASSEGAYNEQFF; V: TRBV9; J: TRBJ2-1; D: -
CDR3: CASSLAGNTGELFF; V: TRBV11-2; J: TRBJ2-2; D: -
CDR3: CASSDNPRQRNQYNEQFF; V: TRBV6-1; J: TRBJ2-1; D: -
CDR3: CASSRGGYTEAFF; V: TRBV14; J: TRBJ1-1; D: TRBD1
CDR3: CASSLAGRNGYTF; V: TRBV27; J: TRBJ1-2; D: -
CDR3: CASGVGNEQFF; V: TRBV12-5; J: TRBJ2-1; D: -
CDR3: CASSLQGADTEAFF; V: TRBV5-6; J: TRBJ1-1; D: TRBD1
CDR3: CATSDLSKGSGGELFF; V: TRBV24-1; J: TRBJ2-2; D: -
CDR3: CASSQDDLLKTGNEQFF; V: TRBV4-2; J: TRBJ2-1; D: -
CDR3: CASSLLLGVPTTNQPQHF; V: TRBV4-1; J: TRBJ1-5; D: -
CDR3: CASSRDRTNTEAFF; V: TRBV5-6; J: TRBJ1-1; D: TRBD1
CDR3: CASSPMEGSGNTIYF; V: TRBV5-1; J: TRBJ1-3; D: -
CDR3: CASSTTLGPKVYGYTF; V: TRBV7-2; J: TRBJ1-2; D: -
CDR3: CASNLATGRAGELFF; V: TRBV9; J: TRBJ2-2; D: -
CDR3: CALGTARQPQHF; V: TRBV19; J: TRBJ1-5; D: TRBD1
CDR3: CASSQERLAGGQDTQYF; V: TRBV4-2; J: TRBJ2-3; D: TRBD2
CDR3: CASSLALSSTGELFF; V: TRBV11-2; J: TRBJ2-2; D: -
CDR3: CATSRDGSRVTEAFF; V: TRBV15; J: TRBJ1-1; D: -
CDR3: CASSLAPVNEQFF; V: TRBV12-3/TRBV12-4; J: TRBJ2-1; D: -
CDR3: CASSVAWSAEKLFF; V: TRBV9; J: TRBJ1-4; D: -
CDR3: CASSQDLLNHGYGYTF; V: TRBV4-1; J: TRBJ1-2; D: -
CDR3: CASSYTPGTEAFF; V: TRBV6-4; J: TRBJ1-1; D: -
CDR3: CASGAGQSYEQYF; V: TRBV12-5; J: TRBJ2-7; D: -
CDR3: CASSHGLAGGTGELFF; V: TRBV3-1/TRBV3-2; J: TRBJ2-2; D: TRBD2
CDR3: CASWTASGNTIYF; V: TRBV28; J: TRBJ1-3; D: -
CDR3: CASSYSGAGANVLTF; V: TRBV6-5; J: TRBJ2-6; D: -
CDR3: CASRGGYEQYF; V: TRBV2; J: TRBJ2-7; D: -
CDR3: CASSQERGTGGLYTEAFF; V: TRBV4-1; J: TRBJ1-1; D: TRBD1
CDR3: CASSYSEGPYGYTF; V: TRBV6-5; J: TRBJ1-2; D: -
CDR3: CASSIAPGQSYEQYF; V: TRBV19; J: TRBJ2-7; D: -